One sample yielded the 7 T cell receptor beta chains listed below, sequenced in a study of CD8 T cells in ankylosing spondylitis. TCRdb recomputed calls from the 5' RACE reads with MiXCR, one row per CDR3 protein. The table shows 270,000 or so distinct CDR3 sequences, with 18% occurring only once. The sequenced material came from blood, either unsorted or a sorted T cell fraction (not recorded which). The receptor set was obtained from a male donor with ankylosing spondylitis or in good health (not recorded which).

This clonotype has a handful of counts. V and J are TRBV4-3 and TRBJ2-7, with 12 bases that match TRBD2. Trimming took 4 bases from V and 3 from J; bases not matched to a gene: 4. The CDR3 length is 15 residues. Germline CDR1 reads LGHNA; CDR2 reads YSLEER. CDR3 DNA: TGCGCCAGCAGCCCGGTACTAGCGGGAGGCTACGAGCAGTACTTC. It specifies CASSPVLAGGYEQYF.

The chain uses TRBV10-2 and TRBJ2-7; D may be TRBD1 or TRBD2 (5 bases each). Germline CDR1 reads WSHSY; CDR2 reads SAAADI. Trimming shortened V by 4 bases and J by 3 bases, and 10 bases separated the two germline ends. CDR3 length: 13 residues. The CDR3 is CASSAGPNYEQYF. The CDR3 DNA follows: TGCGCCAGCAGTGCGGGACCGAACTACGAGCAGTACTTC.

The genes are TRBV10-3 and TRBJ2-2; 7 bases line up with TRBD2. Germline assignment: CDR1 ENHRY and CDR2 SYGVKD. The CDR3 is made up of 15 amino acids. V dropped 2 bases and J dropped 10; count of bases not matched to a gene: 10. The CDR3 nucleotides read TGTGCCATCAGTGAGGGCGGGAGCCGAGCCGAGGAGCTGTTTTTT. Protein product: CAISEGGSRAEELFF.

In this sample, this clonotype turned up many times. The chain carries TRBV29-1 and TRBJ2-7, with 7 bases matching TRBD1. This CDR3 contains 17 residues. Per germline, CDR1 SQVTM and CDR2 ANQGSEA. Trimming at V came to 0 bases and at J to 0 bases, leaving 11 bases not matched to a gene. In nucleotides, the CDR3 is TGCAGCGTTGAAGATATGACAGGGAAGGGGAGCTCCTACGAGCAGTACTTC. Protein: CSVEDMTGKGSSYEQYF.

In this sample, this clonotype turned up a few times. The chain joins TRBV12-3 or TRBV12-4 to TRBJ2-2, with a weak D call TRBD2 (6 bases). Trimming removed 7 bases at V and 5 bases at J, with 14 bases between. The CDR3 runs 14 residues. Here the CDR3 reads CASNHPEGTGELFF. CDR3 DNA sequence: TGTGCCAGCAACCATCCGGAGGGGACCGGGGAGCTGTTTTTT.

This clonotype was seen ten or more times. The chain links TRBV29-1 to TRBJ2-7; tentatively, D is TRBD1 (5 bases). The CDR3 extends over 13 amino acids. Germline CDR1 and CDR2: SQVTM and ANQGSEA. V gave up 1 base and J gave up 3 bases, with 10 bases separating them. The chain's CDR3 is CSVEVTQDYEQYF. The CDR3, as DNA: TGCAGCGTTGAAGTCACACAGGACTACGAGCAGTACTTC.

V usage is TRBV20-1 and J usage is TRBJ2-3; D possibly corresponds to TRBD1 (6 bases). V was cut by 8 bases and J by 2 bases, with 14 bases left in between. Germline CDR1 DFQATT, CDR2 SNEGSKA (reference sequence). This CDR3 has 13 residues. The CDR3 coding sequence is TGCAGTACCACAGGGCCCCACACAGATACGCAGTATTTT. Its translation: CSTTGPHTDTQYF.